These T cell receptor beta chains were read from a single sample in a study of T cells in Graves' hyperthyroidism and ophthalmopathy. TCRdb independently ran MiXCR on the multiplex PCR reads; one entry per CDR3 protein. Of over 500,000 distinct CDR3 sequences detected, roughly 15% appear once; the ten largest clones hold 17%. The sequenced material came from blood. The receptor source for this set is a woman aged 18-35 years with Graves' ophthalmopathy. Both conserved end residues are part of each CDR3. Fields, in order: clone size, V gene, J gene, D gene, CDR3 protein, CDR3 DNA. D genes are given only for firm matches. Not all rows give a size; the values are once, few, many and, for expanded clones, a class.

abundance: few
v_gene: TRBV20-1
j_gene: TRBJ1-4
d_gene: -
CDR3aa: CSARNDRLATNEKLFF
CDR3nt: TGCAGTGCTAGAAACGACCGCCTAGCAACTAATGAAAAACTGTTTTTT

abundance: -
v_gene: TRBV28
j_gene: TRBJ1-3
d_gene: TRBD1
CDR3aa: CASGPRDRAGRNTIYF
CDR3nt: TGTGCCAGCGGCCCCCGCGACAGGGCTGGGAGAAACACCATATATTTT

abundance: few
v_gene: TRBV29-1
j_gene: TRBJ2-2
d_gene: -
CDR3aa: CSVDSAGELFF
CDR3nt: TGCAGCGTAGATTCCGCCGGGGAGCTGTTTTTT

abundance: many
v_gene: TRBV28
j_gene: TRBJ2-7
d_gene: -
CDR3aa: CASSGLVFSYEQYF
CDR3nt: TGTGCCAGCAGTGGACTCGTATTCTCCTACGAGCAGTACTTC

abundance: many
v_gene: TRBV3-1
j_gene: TRBJ2-1
d_gene: -
CDR3aa: CASSQDWQYEQFF
CDR3nt: TGTGCCAGCAGCCAAGATTGGCAGTATGAGCAGTTCTTC

abundance: -
v_gene: TRBV18
j_gene: TRBJ1-5
d_gene: -
CDR3aa: CASSTEIRQPQHF
CDR3nt: TGTGCCAGCTCCACGGAAATTCGGCAGCCCCAGCATTTT

abundance: few
v_gene: TRBV6-5
j_gene: TRBJ1-1
d_gene: -
CDR3aa: CASSYGAGYEAFF
CDR3nt: TGTGCCAGCAGTTACGGGGCAGGCTATGAAGCTTTCTTT

abundance: many
v_gene: TRBV3-1
j_gene: TRBJ1-6
d_gene: -
CDR3aa: CASSQVMGNSPLHF
CDR3nt: TGTGCCAGCAGCCAAGTGATGGGGAATTCACCCCTCCACTTT

abundance: many
v_gene: TRBV6-5
j_gene: TRBJ1-1
d_gene: -
CDR3aa: CASSYSQFTEAFF
CDR3nt: TGTGCCAGCAGTTACTCCCAGTTCACTGAAGCTTTCTTT

abundance: many
v_gene: TRBV20-1
j_gene: TRBJ1-1
d_gene: -
CDR3aa: CSARGDPEAFF
CDR3nt: TGCAGTGCTAGGGGGGACCCTGAAGCTTTCTTT

abundance: many
v_gene: TRBV30
j_gene: TRBJ2-1
d_gene: TRBD2
CDR3aa: CAWTGLAGVEEQFF
CDR3nt: TGTGCCTGGACTGGACTAGCGGGGGTAGAAGAGCAGTTCTTC

abundance: few
v_gene: TRBV7-2
j_gene: TRBJ2-1
d_gene: -
CDR3aa: CASSRDPSYNEQFF
CDR3nt: TGTGCCAGCAGCCGGGACCCCTCCTACAATGAGCAGTTCTTC

abundance: many
v_gene: TRBV7-6
j_gene: TRBJ1-1
d_gene: -
CDR3aa: CASSLSPARNTEAFF
CDR3nt: TGTGCCAGCAGCTTAAGTCCGGCACGGAACACTGAAGCTTTCTTT

abundance: few
v_gene: TRBV6-1
j_gene: TRBJ1-6
d_gene: -
CDR3aa: CASSVWISYNSPLHF
CDR3nt: TGTGCCAGCAGTGTTTGGATCTCCTATAATTCACCCCTCCACTTT

abundance: many
v_gene: TRBV7-3
j_gene: TRBJ2-1
d_gene: TRBD2
CDR3aa: CASSFGTSGRGEQFF
CDR3nt: TGTGCCAGCAGCTTCGGGACTAGCGGGAGAGGGGAGCAGTTCTTC

abundance: few
v_gene: TRBV27
j_gene: TRBJ1-1
d_gene: -
CDR3aa: CASSLVLGWTEAFF
CDR3nt: TGTGCCAGCAGTTTAGTTCTGGGTTGGACTGAAGCTTTCTTT

abundance: -
v_gene: TRBV6-1
j_gene: TRBJ1-6
d_gene: -
CDR3aa: CASSQTGYNSPLHF
CDR3nt: TGTGCCAGCAGTCAAACAGGGTATAATTCACCCCTCCACTTT

abundance: -
v_gene: TRBV29-1
j_gene: TRBJ2-5
d_gene: -
CDR3aa: CSVRAGIQETQYF
CDR3nt: TGCAGCGTTAGGGCGGGGATTCAAGAGACCCAGTACTTC

abundance: many
v_gene: TRBV7-2
j_gene: TRBJ1-2
d_gene: -
CDR3aa: CASSLVAAIYGYTF
CDR3nt: TGTGCCAGCAGCTTAGTGGCCGCTATCTATGGCTACACCTTC

abundance: few
v_gene: TRBV5-1
j_gene: TRBJ1-1
d_gene: -
CDR3aa: CASSSKQGRTEAFF
CDR3nt: TGCGCCAGCAGCTCAAAACAGGGTCGGACTGAAGCTTTCTTT

abundance: many
v_gene: TRBV6-2/TRBV6-3
j_gene: TRBJ1-5
d_gene: -
CDR3aa: CASSPPQGNQPQHF
CDR3nt: TGTGCCAGCAGTCCTCCTCAGGGGAATCAGCCCCAGCATTTT

abundance: -
v_gene: TRBV19
j_gene: TRBJ2-1
d_gene: TRBD2
CDR3aa: CASSIASGSNEQFF
CDR3nt: TGTGCCAGTAGTATTGCTAGCGGGAGCAATGAGCAGTTCTTC

abundance: many
v_gene: TRBV7-6
j_gene: TRBJ1-1
d_gene: TRBD1
CDR3aa: CASSHWTGQGAGEAFF
CDR3nt: TGTGCCAGCAGTCATTGGACCGGACAGGGGGCGGGTGAAGCTTTCTTT

abundance: -
v_gene: TRBV6-4
j_gene: TRBJ2-3
d_gene: -
CDR3aa: CASSIFGGTDTQYF
CDR3nt: TGTGCCAGCTCTATTTTCGGCGGCACAGATACGCAGTATTTT

abundance: -
v_gene: TRBV5-1
j_gene: TRBJ2-1
d_gene: TRBD1
CDR3aa: CASSAGTGATSTDEQFF
CDR3nt: TGCGCCAGCAGCGCTGGGACAGGGGCGACCAGCACCGATGAGCAGTTCTTC

abundance: many
v_gene: TRBV5-6
j_gene: TRBJ1-1
d_gene: -
CDR3aa: CASSFGVSTEAFF
CDR3nt: TGTGCCAGCAGCTTCGGGGTTTCGACTGAAGCTTTCTTT

abundance: few
v_gene: TRBV6-1
j_gene: TRBJ1-1
d_gene: -
CDR3aa: CASSMTGPEAFF
CDR3nt: TGTGCCAGCAGTATGACAGGACCTGAAGCTTTCTTT

abundance: few
v_gene: TRBV18
j_gene: TRBJ2-1
d_gene: -
CDR3aa: CASSPDRVWNEQFF
CDR3nt: TGTGCCAGCTCCCCAGATCGGGTTTGGAATGAGCAGTTCTTC

abundance: many
v_gene: TRBV29-1
j_gene: TRBJ1-5
d_gene: -
CDR3aa: CSVEVDSNQPQHF
CDR3nt: TGCAGCGTTGAGGTTGATAGCAATCAGCCCCAGCATTTT

abundance: few
v_gene: TRBV6-1
j_gene: TRBJ2-1
d_gene: TRBD2
CDR3aa: CASRGLAGRHSYNEQFF
CDR3nt: TGTGCCAGCAGAGGACTAGCGGGACGCCACTCCTACAATGAGCAGTTCTTC

abundance: few
v_gene: TRBV20-1
j_gene: TRBJ2-3
d_gene: TRBD2
CDR3aa: CSARGGDSGVGDTQYF
CDR3nt: TGCAGTGCTAGAGGCGGGGATAGCGGGGTGGGAGATACGCAGTATTTT

abundance: many
v_gene: TRBV20-1
j_gene: TRBJ1-5
d_gene: TRBD1
CDR3aa: CSARVGQGYQPQHF
CDR3nt: TGCAGTGCTAGGGTTGGACAGGGCTATCAGCCCCAGCATTTT

abundance: -
v_gene: TRBV20-1
j_gene: TRBJ2-5
d_gene: TRBD2
CDR3aa: CSASAGGPRETQYF
CDR3nt: TGCAGTGCTAGTGCGGGAGGGCCACGGGAGACCCAGTACTTC